This T cell receptor (beta chain) came from a study of identical twins. CDR1 and CDR2 (germline): DFQATT, SNEGSKA (reference sequence). Between the trimmed V and J ends, which lost 1 base and 3 bases, there was a span of 1 base. CDR3 size: 10 residues. TCRdb re-called the 5' RACE reads with MiXCR, one entry per CDR3 protein. The table records just over 450,000 distinct CDR3 sequences, approximately 15% of them present only once. These records were also assigned to another study, of yellow fever vaccine responses in identical twins. That paper states: Vaccine T cell responses of twins reportedly seemed partly convergent and partly personalized.

The receptor was isolated from a woman aged 18-29 years in good health. Sequenced: CD4+ T cells sorted from blood. This chain joins TRBV20-1 and TRBJ2-7, with D unresolved. In nucleotides, the CDR3 is TGCAGTGCTAGAGGCTACGAGCAGTACTTC. This codes for CSARGYEQYF.